This T cell receptor (beta chain) was identified in a study of OX40 agonist ivuxolimab in advanced cancers. Study background: Participants, 75% to 85% male, averaged around 64 years of age, ranging from roughly 20 to 80. Therapy given before enrollment (anti-PD-1, anti-PD-L1 or anti-CTLA-4) was allowed, and 40% had some. There were three patients with partial responses, one having hepatocellular carcinoma and two cutaneous melanoma.

This clone was counted once. Its matching antigen is unknown. Study-level findings and limits: Clonal expansion by week 6 occurred in CD4+ and CD8+ blood T cells (at 0.1 to 3.0 mg/kg).

CDR1 and CDR2 from the germline V gene are MNHEY and SMNVEV (reference sequence). The CDR3 is 15 residues long. Germline trimming cut 5 bases from V and 5 bases from J; bases unmatched to any gene: 12. The assay was immunoSEQ multiplex PCR, and TCRdb's table has in-frame clones only and misses some. This table holds 45,000 to 65,000 clones, around 91% found once. The input for sequencing was CD4+ or CD8+ T cells sorted from blood, taken in a trial of the OX40 agonist ivuxolimab. This chain uses TRBV27 with TRBJ2-7; 7 bases align to TRBD2. This TCR derives from an adult with an advanced solid tumor such as melanoma, head and neck, liver or kidney cancer. As DNA, the CDR3 is TGTGCCAGCAGTCAAGCAGCGGGATCTTGGGACGAGCAGTACTTC. It specifies CASSQAAGSWDEQYF.